This T cell receptor (beta chain) emerged from a study of blood T cell repertoires in COVID-19. Participants spanned ages about 18 to 95 years and resided in 20 to 30 US areas. V was pared by 1 base and J by 2 bases, with 5 bases between. Germline V gene data show CDR1 as LGHDT and CDR2 as YNNKEL (reference sequence). The CDR3 spans 14 residues. Data came from immunoSEQ multiplex PCR; TCRdb stores just in-frame clones and leaves some out. The data contain some 390,000 clones, 85% to 90% of them singletons. Sequencing input: PBMCs or T cells enriched from blood (not recorded which). The receptor's source is a man aged 25 to 40 who had recovered from COVID-19. The rearrangement links TRBV3-1 (or the pseudogene TRBV3-2) to TRBJ2-2; no firm D call. This chain's CDR3 is CASSQGPNTGELFF. For the CDR3, the DNA is TGTGCCAGCAGCCAAGGGCCCAACACCGGGGAGCTGTTTTTT.